What follows is one T cell receptor (beta chain) and its context. Its target antigen remains unknown. Nothing much larger sits one base from this clone, and base qualities are not available. This sample was taken from a study of graft-versus-host responses after intestinal transplantation (dated by TCRdb to the early 2020s). For the study in its entirety: Recipients received multivisceral, liver-intestinal, or isolated intestinal transplants. A cohort of about two dozen intestinal transplant recipients, including one retransplant, was enrolled, and a few patients lacking pretransplant specimens were excluded. Donor T cell macrochimerism was defined as a peak of at least 4% donor T cells among recipient peripheral blood mononuclear cells. Alloreactive clones were identified by sequencing pre-transplant mixed lymphocyte reaction products and comparing these products with unstimulated pre-transplant donor and recipient T cells. Bulk TCR-beta CDR3 sequencing was used to track graft-versus-host and host-versus-graft alloreactive T cell clones in the graft, circulation and bone marrow after intestinal transplantation. Rather than going through the commercial service, samples from three later patients were sequenced in-house on an Illumina MiSeq and processed with MiXCR. All recipients received anti-thymocyte globulin induction followed by maintenance tacrolimus and steroids for approximately 3 years.

General conclusions and limits of the study: GvH clones turned up in recipient bone marrow, with some appearing earlier in ileal mucosa or blood, a pattern consistent with an intestinal mucosal origin. Conclusions were limited by the relatively low number and heterogeneity of intestinal transplant patients. Early after transplant, declines in HvG clones were associated with peak levels of circulating GvH clones. In patients with donor T cell macrochimerism, the allografts had high GvH to HvG T cell clonal ratios.

Its CDR3 holds 17 amino acids, cysteine through phenylalanine. Just the 51-base CDR3 DNA is kept, in frame starting at base 1. V drops 3 bases and J drops 3 bases, leaving 19 bases in between. CDR1 is given as LNHNV and CDR2 as YYDKDF, both from the germline V gene (reference sequence). The library was produced with the immunoSEQ multiplex PCR assay. For most patients, genomic DNA was isolated with the Qiagen DNeasy Blood and Tissue Kit and sent frozen to Adaptive Biotechnologies for TCR sequencing. High-throughput TCR-beta CDR3 sequencing of genomic DNA from most patients was performed by Adaptive Biotechnologies. Per the authors' processing: TCR sequencing data were retrieved from Adaptive's ImmunoSEQ software for around 19 patients, whereas three other patients were processed with MiXCR and VDJtools. To correct CD4 versus CD8 sorting errors, sequences present in both subsets at a frequency ratio below 5:1 were removed. Because the origin of CDR3 nucleotide sequences shared between donor and recipient could not be assigned, those sequences were removed. To be classed as alloreactive, a clone needed at least 2-fold expansion over unstimulated cells and a minimum CFSE-low frequency of 0.002% (template counts) or 0.001% (read counts). Clones were considered mappable if detected in sequenced pre-transplant spleen, lymph node, or MLR CFSE-low populations of the donor or recipient. The cumulative frequency of alloreactive clones was calculated as a percentage of all sequences, weighted by copy number. The table comes from immuneACCESS by way of TCRdb, which keeps in-frame sequences with V and J called. Part of the clones is missing from these tables; in studies checked, under half for an unresolved V gene and the rest for unknown reasons. The V and J calls and clone size are taken from that table; D and trimming were inferred from the DNA. The sample records 130,000 to 150,000 clones, about nine tenths of which are singletons. About 0.19% of the sample goes to the ten largest clones.

In the paper's terms, the time point label means: cells obtained before transplantation from donor or recipient. CD3+CD4+ and CD3+CD8+ populations were FACS-sorted from unstimulated pre-transplant donor and recipient cells taken from spleen or lymph nodes. The sequence came from a human donor who received an intestinal transplant. This material consisted of unstimulated CD4+ T cells sorted from spleen or lymph node cells, taken before intestinal transplant. The chain was built from TRBV15 and TRBJ2-3; the D element might be TRBD1 or TRBD2, as each aligns at 5 bases. The nucleotide sequence reads TGTGCCACCAGCAGTGCCCTGGGACCTTACTCAACAGATACGCAGTATTTT. This encodes CATSSALGPYSTDTQYF.